Each of the 6 T cell receptor beta chains below was sequenced from the same sample in a study of shared clonotypes between healthy human individuals. TCRdb keeps only in-frame clones here, not all; method: immunoSEQ multiplex PCR. Of some 1 million clones listed, roughly 80% are singletons. Sequencing input: memory CD4+ T cells sorted from blood. Subset described: CD45RA-negative fraction. These receptors were collected from a man younger than 35 in good health.

The chain couples TRBV7-8 to TRBJ2-3, with D possibly matching TRBD1 (5 bases). There are 12 residues in the CDR3. V lost 5 bases to trimming and J lost 9 bases, with 12 bases between them. Germline-derived CDR1 and CDR2 are SGHVS and FQNEAQ. The CDR3 reads CASSRARVTQYF. The CDR3 bases are TGTGCCAGCAGCCGAGCCAGGGTGACGCAGTATTTT.

This chain uses TRBV7-2 with TRBJ2-7; TRBD1 is a possible D gene (6 bases). V lost 2 bases and J 3 bases, leaving 11 bases between the germline ends. The V gene's germline CDR1 is SGHTA and CDR2 FQGNSA. CDR3 length equals 14 residues. The CDR3 coding sequence is TGTGCCAGCAGCTTAAAAGGGGGACGCTACGAGCAGTACTTC. Protein product: CASSLKGGRYEQYF.

This sequence joins TRBV10-2 and TRBJ1-2; tentatively, D is TRBD1 (5 bases). Germline CDR1 WSHSY, CDR2 SAAADI. V dropped 4 bases and J dropped 7 bases, with 13 bases sitting between them. CDR3 length: 13 residues. The CDR3 spells CASSVAGTIGYTF. Written as DNA, the CDR3 is TGCGCCAGCAGTGTGGCAGGGACTATTGGCTACACCTTC.

The chain couples TRBV5-1 to TRBJ1-2; 7 bases map to TRBD1. Germline V lookup: CDR1 SGHRS, CDR2 YFSETQ. V shed 0 bases and J 5 bases; nucleotides not matched to a gene: 7. CDR3 length: 15 residues. The CDR3 bases are TGCGCCAGCAGCTTGGCCCCGACAGGGCGTTATGGCTACACCTTC. Protein product: CASSLAPTGRYGYTF.

J is TRBJ2-1 and V is TRBV7-2; D remains ambiguous. CDR1 is SGHTA and CDR2 is FQGNSA in the germline V gene. V lost 7 bases and J 5 bases, leaving 24 bases between the germline ends. The CDR3 spans 17 residues. The DNA for the CDR3 is TGTGCCAGCAACTACTTCCCCCCCAGGCTAGTAAACAATGAGCAGTTCTTC. Translation gives CASNYFPPRLVNNEQFF.

Regarding this clone: The identical CDR3 is also encoded by other nucleotide sequences in the sample. The chain combines TRBV18 with TRBJ1-1; D is uncertain. The CDR3 consists of 14 residues. Germline V gene lookup returns CDR1 KGHSH and CDR2 LQKENI. Between the trimmed V and J ends, which lost 2 bases and 1 base, there was a span of 8 bases. The CDR3 DNA is TGTGCCAGCTCACCAAGGCAGGAGAACACTGAAGCTTTCTTT. Its translation is CASSPRQENTEAFF.